Included here is one T cell receptor beta chain sequence, with context. The data originate from a study of T cell changes during pregnancy in multiple sclerosis. The germline gives CDR1 MNHEY, CDR2 SMNVEV (reference sequence). Trimming at V came to 5 bases and at J to 2 bases, leaving 9 bases not matched to a gene. The CDR3 is made up of 15 amino acids. TCRdb's table, derived via immunoSEQ multiplex PCR, lists solely in-frame clones and lacks some. The repertoire includes about 99,000 clones, about 93% of them detected once, and 0.99% sits in the top ten. This TCR came from a female donor with multiple sclerosis, enrolled in a pregnancy study. The chain couples TRBV27 to TRBJ2-7; TRBD2 matches at 7 bases. Specimen: peripheral blood, collected after pregnancy. The CDR3 here is CASSLRGGATYEQYF. CDR3 nucleotide sequence: TGTGCCAGCAGTCTACGGGGAGGGGCGACCTACGAGCAGTACTTC.